What follows are 4 T cell receptor beta chains derived from one specimen sequenced in a study of blood T cells in healthy people across ages. The use of a sample-barcoded 5' primer and a J-beta primer mix characterized a second PCR of roughly 6 to 11 cycles. TCRdb reprocessed the 5' RACE reads via MiXCR and lists one record per CDR3 protein. Of approximately 600,000 distinct CDR3 sequences detected, around three fifths appear once; the ten largest clones hold 30% to 45%. The specimen sequenced was blood. These receptors all come from a man in his 60s in good health.

The gene calls are TRBV5-1 and TRBJ2-1; D remains unclear. V was trimmed by 4 bases and J by 7 bases, leaving 15 bases between them. The CDR3 is 14 residues long. The germline gives CDR1 SGHRS, CDR2 YFSETQ. This CDR3 reads CASSPGPTPNEQFF. CDR3 DNA: TGCGCCAGCAGCCCCGGGCCAACCCCAAATGAGCAGTTCTTC.

This chain links TRBV20-1 with TRBJ2-1; D gene unclear. Trimming removed 4 bases at V and 3 bases at J, with 10 bases between. CDR1 and CDR2 from the germline V gene are DFQATT and SNEGSKA (reference sequence). The CDR3 runs 13 residues. For the CDR3, the DNA is TGCAGTGCTACAGAGGTGGTCTACAATGAGCAGTTCTTC. Translated, it gives CSATEVVYNEQFF.

This clonotype has more than one count but fewer than ten. This chain uses TRBV3-1 with TRBJ2-5, with 7 bases lining up with TRBD2. Germline-derived CDR1 and CDR2 are LGHDT and YNNKEL (reference sequence). V lost 0 bases to trimming and J lost 1 base; unmatched junction nucleotides: 2. CDR3 size: 15 residues. CDR3 protein: CASSQDAGVQETQYF. The CDR3, as DNA: TGTGCCAGCAGCCAAGATGCGGGGGTCCAAGAGACCCAGTACTTC.

This clonotype has more than one count but fewer than ten. The chain joins TRBV29-1 to TRBJ2-1; 8 bases map to TRBD2. The length of the CDR3 is 14 residues. Germline V lookup: CDR1 SQVTM, CDR2 ANQGSEA. Germline trimming cut 3 bases from V and 2 bases from J; bases unmatched to any gene: 3. The CDR3 nucleotides read TGCAGCGTTGATGACGGGGGGGCCTACAATGAGCAGTTCTTC. Residues: CSVDDGGAYNEQFF.